This T cell receptor (beta chain) was profiled in a study of blood T cell repertoires in COVID-19. Per the original methods: Amplification of reference gene primers provided the estimated nucleated cell counts. The method was immunoSEQ multiplex PCR; TCRdb's version includes in-frame clones alone and lacks a portion of them. The DNA was the basis for D and trimming; V, J and clone size are from that table. The sample yields 220,000 or so clones, around 90% seen once. With V trimmed by 4 bases and J by 10 bases, 11 bases remained unmatched. Germline V gives CDR1 KGHSH, CDR2 LQKENI. The length of the CDR3 is 15 residues. A COVID-19 case had been met by exposed participants during the 2 weeks before study entry.

V is TRBV18 and J is TRBJ2-1, with 9 bases lining up with TRBD1. The receptor's source is a man younger than 40 who had been exposed to COVID-19. The specimen sequenced was PBMCs or T cells enriched from blood (not recorded which). CDR3 coding DNA: TGTGCCAGCTCACGAACCGGGACAGGGTTTTTGGAGCAGTTCTTC. Residues: CASSRTGTGFLEQFF.